This passage covers 6 T cell receptor beta chains from one sample sequenced in a study of technical replicates of blood from a few donors. The method was immunoSEQ multiplex PCR; TCRdb's version includes in-frame clones alone and lacks a portion of them. The sample includes 60,000 to 80,000 clones, approximately 91% of them seen just once. The sequenced material came from PBMCs. All receptors come from a human donor in good health. Some clones in this sample may be carry-over from other donors' samples.

The V call is TRBV18, the J call TRBJ1-4, with 9 bases lining up with TRBD1. The CDR3 contains 14 residues. After removal of 4 bases from V and 8 bases from J, the junction contained 5 bases not matched to a gene. Germline assignment: CDR1 KGHSH and CDR2 LQKENI. CDR3 loop: CASSRGTGREKLFF. The CDR3 DNA follows: TGTGCCAGCTCACGGGGGACAGGGCGGGAAAAACTGTTTTTT. Combining the CDR3 with reference TRBV18 and TRBJ1-4 gives the whole variable domain NAGVMQNPRHLVRRRGQEARLRCSPMKGHSHVYWYRQLPEEGLKFMVYLQKENIIDESGMPKERFSAEFPKEGPSILRIQQVVRGDSAAYFCASSRGTGREKLFFGSGTQLSVL.

The chain joins TRBV18 to TRBJ2-1, with 11 positions matching TRBD2. Germline V gene sequence: CDR1 KGHSH, CDR2 LQKENI. Trimming removed 3 bases from V and 6 bases from J; junction bases left unmatched: 1. This CDR3 contains 14 residues. CDR3 sequence reads: CASSPTSGINEQFF. CDR3 DNA sequence: TGTGCCAGCTCACCGACTAGCGGGATCAATGAGCAGTTCTTC.

The chain couples TRBV27 to TRBJ2-1; TRBD2 agrees at 14 bases. With 4 bases clipped from V and 8 bases from J, the junction kept 7 bases outside the gene matches. Germline lookup yields CDR1 MNHEY and CDR2 SMNVEV (reference sequence). The CDR3 has 16 residues. The CDR3 DNA reads as TGTGCCAGCAGTTCCCATGGACTAGCGGGGGGATATGAGCAGTTCTTC. Encoded protein: CASSSHGLAGGYEQFF.

The chain carries TRBV6-5 and TRBJ2-7; TRBD2 matches 8 bases. Germline V CDR1 and CDR2: MNHEY, SVGAGI. V was pared by 1 base and J by 2 bases, with 4 bases of the junction left unmatched. This CDR3 comprises 15 residues. CDR3 amino acids: CASSYFASGPYEQYF. The CDR3 DNA follows: TGTGCCAGCAGTTACTTTGCTAGCGGGCCCTACGAGCAGTACTTC.

CDR3 region: CASSLDWTGLGAFF. As DNA, the CDR3 is TGTGCCAGCAGCTTAGATTGGACAGGCCTTGGAGCTTTCTTT. The chain couples TRBV11-2 to TRBJ1-1, with 7 bases that match TRBD1. This CDR3 region has 14 residues. CDR1 and CDR2 from the germline V gene are SGHAT and FQNNGV. With 0 bases clipped from V and 10 bases from J, the junction kept 8 bases outside the gene matches.

This rearrangement joins TRBV7-9 to TRBJ1-2; no reliable D call. Trimming took 4 bases from V and 0 from J, leaving 6 bases between them. The CDR3 is made up of 13 amino acids. The germline CDR1 and CDR2 sequences are SEHNR and FQNEAQ (reference sequence). The CDR3 DNA reads TGTGCCAGCAGCTCGAGCACTAACTATGGCTACACCTTC. It specifies CASSSSTNYGYTF.